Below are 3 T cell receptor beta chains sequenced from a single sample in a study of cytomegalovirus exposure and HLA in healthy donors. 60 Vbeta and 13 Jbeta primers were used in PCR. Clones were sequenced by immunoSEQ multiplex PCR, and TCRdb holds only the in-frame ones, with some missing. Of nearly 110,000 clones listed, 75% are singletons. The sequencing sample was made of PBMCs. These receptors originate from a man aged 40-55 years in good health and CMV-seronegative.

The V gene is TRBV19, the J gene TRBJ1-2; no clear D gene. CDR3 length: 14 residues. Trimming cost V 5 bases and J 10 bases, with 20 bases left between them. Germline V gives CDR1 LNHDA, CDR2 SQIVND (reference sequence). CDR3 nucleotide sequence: TGTGCCAGTAGTGTGGGCTCCCCGCGGGCCTACTACACCTTC. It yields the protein CASSVGSPRAYYTF. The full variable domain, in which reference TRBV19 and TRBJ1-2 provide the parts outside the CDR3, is DGGITQSPKYLFRKEGQNVTLSCEQNLNHDAMYWYRQDPGQGLRLIYYSQIVNDFQKGDIAEGYSVSREKKESFPLTVTSAQKNPTAFYLCASSVGSPRAYYTFGSGTRLTVV.

DNA for the CDR3: TGTGCCAGCAGTTCCGGAAGACTGGTTCAGTACTTC. Its protein is CASSSGRLVQYF. The chain uses TRBV27 and TRBJ2-4; D call uncertain. The germline V gene has CDR1 MNHEY and CDR2 SMNVEV (reference sequence). V lost 4 bases to trimming and J lost 11 bases, with 12 bases between them. The CDR3 is 12 amino acids.

The CDR3 loop is CASSWVQGALSYTGELFF. Written as DNA, the CDR3 is TGTGCCAGCAGCTGGGTACAGGGGGCTTTGTCGTACACCGGGGAGCTGTTTTTT. The chain joins TRBV7-8 to TRBJ2-2, with 9 bases that match TRBD1. The germline gives CDR1 SGHVS, CDR2 FQNEAQ. J lost 3 bases, V lost 4 bases, and 12 bases had no gene match. The CDR3 contains 18 residues.